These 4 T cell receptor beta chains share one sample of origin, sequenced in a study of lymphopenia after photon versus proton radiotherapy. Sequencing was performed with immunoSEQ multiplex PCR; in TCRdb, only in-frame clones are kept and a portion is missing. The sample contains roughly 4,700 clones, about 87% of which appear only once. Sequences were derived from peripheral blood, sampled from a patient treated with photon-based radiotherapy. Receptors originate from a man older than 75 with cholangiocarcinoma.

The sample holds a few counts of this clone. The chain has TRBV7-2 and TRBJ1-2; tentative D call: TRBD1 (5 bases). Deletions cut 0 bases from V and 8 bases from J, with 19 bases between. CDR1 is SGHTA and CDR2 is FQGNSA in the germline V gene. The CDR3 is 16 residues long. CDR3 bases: TGTGCCAGCAGCTTAGCGCGTCGACTCGGGACTAAGGGCTACACCTTC. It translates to CASSLARRLGTKGYTF.

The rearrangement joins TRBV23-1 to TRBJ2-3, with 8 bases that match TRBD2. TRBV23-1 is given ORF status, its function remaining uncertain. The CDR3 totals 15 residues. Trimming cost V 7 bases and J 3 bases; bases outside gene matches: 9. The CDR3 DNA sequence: TGCGCCAGCAAGCCGGAGGAGCGGGGGACAGATACGCAGTATTTT. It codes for CASKPEERGTDTQYF.

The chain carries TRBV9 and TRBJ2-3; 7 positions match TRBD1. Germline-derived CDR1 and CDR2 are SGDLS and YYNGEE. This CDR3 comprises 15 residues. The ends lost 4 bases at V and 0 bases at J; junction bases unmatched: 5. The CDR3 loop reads CASSPMTGSTDTQYF. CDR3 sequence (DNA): TGTGCCAGCAGCCCTATGACAGGGAGCACAGATACGCAGTATTTT.

CDR3 in amino acids: CASSIERSGTRGYTF. In DNA, the CDR3 is TGTGCCAGTAGTATAGAGAGATCGGGGACAAGGGGCTACACCTTC. The chain links TRBV19 to TRBJ1-2, with D perhaps TRBD1 (6 bases). V was cut by 0 bases and J by 8 bases, with 16 bases left in between. The CDR3 spans 15 residues. Per the germline V gene, CDR1 is LNHDA and CDR2 is SQIVND (reference sequence).